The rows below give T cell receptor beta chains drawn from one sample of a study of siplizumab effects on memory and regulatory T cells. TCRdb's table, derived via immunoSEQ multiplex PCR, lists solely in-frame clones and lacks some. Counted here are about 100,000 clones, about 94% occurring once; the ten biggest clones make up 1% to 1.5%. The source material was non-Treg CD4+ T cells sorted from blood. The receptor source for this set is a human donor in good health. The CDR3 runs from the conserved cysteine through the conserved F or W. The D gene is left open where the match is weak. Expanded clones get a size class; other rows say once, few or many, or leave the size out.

CDR3: CASSMRTVGREQYF
DNA: TGTGCCAGTAGTATGAGGACAGTAGGACGCGAGCAGTACTTC
size: -
J: TRBJ2-7
length: 14
V: TRBV19
D: -

CDR3: CASSFNSATEAFF
DNA: TGTGCCAGCAGCTTTAATTCGGCCACTGAAGCTTTCTTT
size: few
J: TRBJ1-1
length: 13
V: TRBV7-3
D: -

CDR3: CASSYQGTTEAFF
DNA: TGTGCCAGCAGCTATCAGGGTACGACTGAAGCTTTCTTT
size: -
J: TRBJ1-1
length: 13
V: TRBV14
D: -

CDR3: CASSNPGQGHGEQYF
DNA: TGTGCCAGTAGTAACCCGGGACAGGGGCATGGGGAGCAGTACTTC
size: -
J: TRBJ2-7
length: 15
V: TRBV19
D: TRBD1

CDR3: CASSGTGTEKLFF
DNA: TGTGCCAGCAGCGGGACAGGGACTGAAAAACTGTTTTTT
size: -
J: TRBJ1-4
length: 13
V: TRBV2
D: TRBD1

CDR3: CASRGTERNTIYF
DNA: TGTGCCAGCCGCGGGACCGAACGAAACACCATATATTTT
size: once
J: TRBJ1-3
length: 13
V: TRBV28
D: -

CDR3: CASSDTGMGGYTF
DNA: TGTGCCAGCAGTGACACAGGGATGGGCGGCTACACCTTC
size: -
J: TRBJ1-2
length: 13
V: TRBV2
D: -

CDR3: CAWSAPLAGAETQYF
DNA: TGTGCCTGGAGTGCCCCACTAGCGGGGGCAGAGACCCAGTACTTC
size: -
J: TRBJ2-5
length: 15
V: TRBV30
D: TRBD2

CDR3: CASSFYRGDATNEKLFF
DNA: TGTGCCAGCAGCTTTTACAGGGGCGACGCAACTAATGAAAAACTGTTTTTT
size: -
J: TRBJ1-4
length: 17
V: TRBV5-4
D: TRBD1

CDR3: CASSVRLAGYNEQFF
DNA: TGTGCCAGCAGCGTTCGGTTAGCGGGATACAATGAGCAGTTCTTC
size: -
J: TRBJ2-1
length: 15
V: TRBV9
D: TRBD2

CDR3: CASNAGAYNEQFF
DNA: TGTGCCAGTAACGCGGGAGCCTACAATGAGCAGTTCTTC
size: -
J: TRBJ2-1
length: 13
V: TRBV19
D: TRBD2

CDR3: CASSVVGANTEAFF
DNA: TGTGCCAGCAGCGTAGTAGGGGCGAACACTGAAGCTTTCTTT
size: -
J: TRBJ1-1
length: 14
V: TRBV9
D: -

CDR3: CASSERTGGRTGELFF
DNA: TGCGCCAGCAGTGAGAGGACAGGGGGTCGTACCGGGGAGCTGTTTTTT
size: -
J: TRBJ2-2
length: 16
V: TRBV10-1
D: TRBD1

CDR3: CASSKTTGGNTQETQYF
DNA: TGTGCCAGTAGTAAGACGACAGGGGGTAATACTCAAGAGACCCAGTACTTC
size: -
J: TRBJ2-5
length: 17
V: TRBV19
D: TRBD1

CDR3: CASSIRTSGRDEQFF
DNA: TGTGCCAGCAGCATCCGGACTAGCGGGAGGGATGAGCAGTTCTTC
size: -
J: TRBJ2-1
length: 15
V: TRBV5-5
D: TRBD2

CDR3: CASSPGTGWPPQHF
DNA: TGTGCCAGCTCACCAGGGACAGGGTGGCCGCCCCAGCATTTT
size: -
J: TRBJ1-5
length: 14
V: TRBV18
D: TRBD1

CDR3: CASSSQGGEETQYF
DNA: TGCGCCAGCAGCTCCCAGGGAGGGGAAGAGACCCAGTACTTC
size: -
J: TRBJ2-5
length: 14
V: TRBV5-1
D: TRBD2

CDR3: CAISETSGRILTGELFF
DNA: TGTGCCATCAGTGAGACTAGCGGGAGGATCCTAACCGGGGAGCTGTTTTTT
size: -
J: TRBJ2-2
length: 17
V: TRBV10-3
D: TRBD2

CDR3: CATRGRALAGGLQFF
DNA: TGTGCCACTCGGGGTCGTGCGTTAGCGGGAGGATTGCAGTTCTTC
size: -
J: TRBJ2-1
length: 15
V: TRBV7-8
D: TRBD2

CDR3: CASSDLGTELLAKNIQYF
DNA: TGTGCCAGCAGTGACTTAGGGACAGAACTACTAGCCAAAAACATTCAGTACTTC
size: -
J: TRBJ2-4
length: 18
V: TRBV2
D: TRBD1

CDR3: CASRQTLYEQYF
DNA: TGTGCCAGCAGACAGACACTCTACGAGCAGTACTTC
size: -
J: TRBJ2-7
length: 12
V: TRBV2
D: -

CDR3: CASSLGTPGNTIYF
DNA: TGTGCCAGCAGCTTGGGGACTCCTGGAAACACCATATATTTT
size: -
J: TRBJ1-3
length: 14
V: TRBV5-4
D: -

CDR3: CASSQDRGLNSPLHF
DNA: TGTGCCAGCAGCCAGGACAGGGGGCTAAACTCACCCCTCCACTTT
size: -
J: TRBJ1-6
length: 15
V: TRBV5-4
D: TRBD1

CDR3: CASSLGFGSGPLMNTEAFF
DNA: TGTGCCAGCAGCTTAGGGTTCGGTTCCGGACCTCTGATGAACACTGAAGCTTTCTTT
size: -
J: TRBJ1-1
length: 19
V: TRBV7-9
D: -

CDR3: CASSEKRLYEQYF
DNA: TGTGCCAGCAGTGAAAAGCGGCTCTACGAGCAGTACTTC
size: -
J: TRBJ2-7
length: 13
V: TRBV6-1
D: -

CDR3: CASSLGGTINEQFF
DNA: TGTGCCAGCAGCTTGGGCGGGACCATCAATGAGCAGTTCTTC
size: -
J: TRBJ2-1
length: 14
V: TRBV5-4
D: -

CDR3: CASSLVSNSNQPQHF
DNA: TGTGCCAGCAGCTTAGTCAGCAATAGCAATCAGCCCCAGCATTTT
size: once
J: TRBJ1-5
length: 15
V: TRBV7-2
D: -

CDR3: CASSVEVGSVETQYF
DNA: TGTGCCAGCAGCGTAGAAGTGGGGTCAGTGGAGACCCAGTACTTC
size: -
J: TRBJ2-5
length: 15
V: TRBV9
D: -

CDR3: CASSPWGASSNEKLFF
DNA: TGTGCCAGCAGCCCTTGGGGGGCCTCGAGTAATGAAAAACTGTTTTTT
size: -
J: TRBJ1-4
length: 16
V: TRBV9
D: -

CDR3: CASSMKQTLTNVLTF
DNA: TGTGCCAGTAGTATGAAACAGACTCTGACCAACGTCCTGACTTTC
size: -
J: TRBJ2-6
length: 15
V: TRBV19
D: -

CDR3: CAWSVQSRASSYNEQFF
DNA: TGTGCCTGGAGTGTACAATCGCGGGCGAGCTCCTACAATGAGCAGTTCTTC
size: -
J: TRBJ2-1
length: 17
V: TRBV30
D: -

CDR3: CAIRDGDRGSEQYF
DNA: TGTGCCATCAGGGATGGGGACAGGGGGTCCGAGCAGTACTTC
size: -
J: TRBJ2-7
length: 14
V: TRBV10-3
D: TRBD1

CDR3: CASSQLNRTVGHQPQHF
DNA: TGTGCCAGCAGCCAACTTAATAGGACAGTCGGCCATCAGCCCCAGCATTTT
size: once
J: TRBJ1-5
length: 17
V: TRBV14
D: -

CDR3: CASSPGTGLSSYNEQFF
DNA: TGCGCCAGCAGCCCAGGGACAGGGCTTAGCTCCTACAATGAGCAGTTCTTC
size: -
J: TRBJ2-1
length: 17
V: TRBV4-1
D: TRBD1

CDR3: CASSSGQGIGSNQPQHF
DNA: TGTGCCAGCAGCTCAGGACAGGGCATTGGGAGCAATCAGCCCCAGCATTTT
size: once
J: TRBJ1-5
length: 17
V: TRBV7-9
D: TRBD1

CDR3: CASSSQGGETQYF
DNA: TGTGCCAGCAGCAGCCAAGGTGGTGAGACCCAGTACTTC
size: -
J: TRBJ2-5
length: 13
V: TRBV7-3
D: -

CDR3: CASTPEGRRANYGYTF
DNA: TGCGCCAGCACCCCCGAAGGACGAAGAGCTAACTATGGCTACACCTTC
size: -
J: TRBJ1-2
length: 16
V: TRBV4-1
D: -

CDR3: CASSLGPTDQPQHF
DNA: TGTGCCAGCAGCTTGGGACCCACCGATCAGCCCCAGCATTTT
size: -
J: TRBJ1-5
length: 14
V: TRBV5-5
D: -

CDR3: CASSRRRYQETQYF
DNA: TGTGCCAGCTCTCGACGTAGGTACCAAGAGACCCAGTACTTC
size: once
J: TRBJ2-5
length: 14
V: TRBV2
D: -

CDR3: CASSLTGDYGYTF
DNA: TGTGCCAGCAGCCTTACAGGAGACTATGGCTACACCTTC
size: -
J: TRBJ1-2
length: 13
V: TRBV6-5
D: -

CDR3: CAWRTGVSYYEQYF
DNA: TGTGCCTGGAGAACAGGGGTATCCTACTACGAGCAGTACTTC
size: -
J: TRBJ2-7
length: 14
V: TRBV30
D: TRBD1

CDR3: CASSPGPLAGVHNEQFF
DNA: TGTGCCAGCAGCCCCGGGCCCCTAGCGGGAGTACATAATGAGCAGTTCTTC
size: -
J: TRBJ2-1
length: 17
V: TRBV11-3
D: TRBD2

CDR3: CASSTGTAGTGELFF
DNA: TGTGCCAGCAGCACCGGGACAGCAGGGACCGGGGAGCTGTTTTTT
size: -
J: TRBJ2-2
length: 15
V: TRBV9
D: TRBD1

CDR3: CASSVAGRPLGYTF
DNA: TGTGCCAGCAGCGTGGCCGGACGCCCACTTGGCTACACCTTC
size: -
J: TRBJ1-2
length: 14
V: TRBV9
D: -